One and the same sample provided the 29 T cell receptor beta chains below, sequenced in a study of blood T cell repertoires in COVID-19. Clones were read by immunoSEQ multiplex PCR, and TCRdb kept only the in-frame ones, dropping some. The sample has 150,000 to 200,000 clones, 92% seen once. The specimen was peripheral blood. The origin of the receptors is a man under 40 with COVID-19, enrolled during active disease.

This clone was seen only once. The chain couples TRBV2 to TRBJ1-1; 7 nucleotides match TRBD1. V lost 4 bases, J lost 4 bases, and 15 bases stayed unmatched. The CDR3 contains 17 residues. Germline V lookup: CDR1 SNHLY, CDR2 FYNNEI. The CDR3 sequence is CASSAGGTIPTSTEAFF. DNA of the CDR3: TGTGCCAGCAGTGCAGGGGGTACGATCCCAACGAGCACTGAAGCTTTCTTT.

V gene TRBV7-3 combines with J gene TRBJ2-7; D is uncertain. This CDR3 contains 16 residues. Germline V gives CDR1 SGHTA, CDR2 FQGTGA. Trimming took off 4 bases at V and 0 bases at J, with 16 bases between the two ends. CDR3: CASSSTSAALSYEQYF. For the CDR3, the DNA is TGTGCCAGCAGCTCCACCTCGGCGGCCCTCTCCTACGAGCAGTACTTC.

The genes are TRBV6-6 and TRBJ1-5, with D possibly matching TRBD1 (6 bases). Trimming pared 4 bases from V and 2 bases from J, leaving 6 bases between. Germline CDR1 reads MNHNY; CDR2 reads SVGAGI (reference sequence). This CDR3 is 13 amino acids long. The CDR3: CASSSGGNQPQHF. The CDR3 nucleotides read TGTGCCAGCAGTTCAGGGGGCAATCAGCCCCAGCATTTT.

The J gene is TRBJ1-1, the V gene TRBV7-2; 8 nucleotides line up with TRBD1. CDR3 length: 14 residues. Germline V CDR1 and CDR2: SGHTA, FQGNSA. J gave up 5 bases and V 2 bases, and 4 bases lay outside the gene matches. The CDR3 bases are TGTGCCAGCAGCTTAATCACAGGGGGGACTGAAGCTTTCTTT. This encodes CASSLITGGTEAFF.

The rearrangement joins TRBV7-9 to TRBJ1-1, with 8 bases aligning to TRBD1. The CDR3 sequence is 15 residues long. The J segment lost 5 bases and the V segment lost 2 bases, leaving 7 bases of the junction unmatched. Per the germline V gene, CDR1 is SEHNR and CDR2 is FQNEAQ (reference sequence). In DNA, the CDR3 is TGTGCCAGCAGCTTATACGGACAGGGAGGGACTGAAGCTTTCTTT. Its protein product is CASSLYGQGGTEAFF.

This clone was seen only once. This chain joins TRBV12-3 or TRBV12-4 and TRBJ1-2; D ambiguous. V lost 2 bases to trimming and J lost 3 bases, with 4 bases between them. The CDR3 sequence is 12 residues long. The CDR3: CASSLRDYGYTF. The CDR3 DNA reads TGTGCCAGCAGTTTACGGGACTATGGCTACACCTTC.

This chain connects TRBV2 to TRBJ1-3, with 10 bases identical to TRBD1. V was pared by 5 bases and J by 0 bases, with 4 bases of the junction left unmatched. Germline V CDR1 and CDR2: SNHLY, FYNNEI. The CDR3 runs to 16 residues. The CDR3 protein is CASSRQGAISGNTIYF. Written as DNA, the CDR3 is TGTGCCAGCAGTCGACAGGGGGCAATCTCTGGAAACACCATATATTTT.

The CDR3 DNA sequence: TGTGCCAGCAGGTTAACGGGAGAAACCGATGAGCAGTTCTTC. Protein: CASRLTGETDEQFF. The chain uses TRBV7-2 and TRBJ2-1, with D perhaps TRBD2 (6 bases). The V gene lost 6 bases and the J gene lost 8 bases, with 17 bases spanning the gap. The CDR3 has 14 residues. CDR1 SGHTA and CDR2 FQGNSA come from the germline V gene.

The chain combines TRBV19 with TRBJ1-3; D is possibly TRBD1 (6 bases). The V end lost 3 bases, the J end lost 0 bases, and 12 bases lay between the germline ends. The CDR3 extends over 16 amino acids. From germline, CDR1 is LNHDA and CDR2 SQIVND (reference sequence). The CDR3 reads CASSIPGETSGNTIYF. The CDR3 nucleotides read TGTGCCAGTAGTATCCCAGGGGAGACCTCTGGAAACACCATATATTTT.

The chain employs TRBV7-8 and TRBJ1-6; possible D gene TRBD1, 5 bases. CDR1 SGHVS and CDR2 FQNEAQ come from the germline V gene. The ends were cut back, 3 bases at V and 7 bases at J, with 10 bases in the middle. The CDR3 length is 14 residues. For the CDR3, the DNA is TGTGCCAGCAGCTTGGTCAGGGTAAATTCACCCCTCCACTTT. Translating it yields CASSLVRVNSPLHF.

The rearrangement links TRBV7-9 to TRBJ2-3, with TRBD1 matching 8 bases. CDR3 length: 15 amino acids. Trimming took 3 bases from V and 1 from J; bases not matched to a gene: 3. The germline V gene encodes CDR1 SEHNR and CDR2 FQNEAQ (reference sequence). The CDR3 DNA reads as TGTGCCAGCAGCTTCCCGACAGGGGGCACAGATACGCAGTATTTT. This translates into CASSFPTGGTDTQYF. Filled out from reference TRBV7-9 and TRBJ2-3, the complete variable domain reads DTGVSQNPRHKITKRGQNVTFRCDPISEHNRLYWYRQTLGQGPEFLTYFQNEAQLEKSRLLSDRFSAERPKGSFSTLEIQRTEQGDSAMYLCASSFPTGGTDTQYFGPGTRLTVL.

This clone appeared once. The rearrangement joins TRBV19 to TRBJ1-6; 8 nucleotides match TRBD1. The germline V gene encodes CDR1 LNHDA and CDR2 SQIVND (reference sequence). The ends lost 4 bases at V and 9 bases at J; junction bases unmatched: 8. This CDR3 contains 15 residues. The CDR3 protein is CASSTQGAMSSPLHF. DNA for the CDR3: TGTGCCAGTAGTACTCAGGGGGCTATGAGTTCACCCCTCCACTTT. Based on the CDR3 plus reference TRBV19 and TRBJ1-6, the full variable domain is DGGITQSPKYLFRKEGQNVTLSCEQNLNHDAMYWYRQDPGQGLRLIYYSQIVNDFQKGDIAEGYSVSREKKESFPLTVTSAQKNPTAFYLCASSTQGAMSSPLHFGNGTRLTVT.

The chain couples TRBV29-1 to TRBJ1-2; D not resolved. The CDR3 runs 11 residues. V gave up 7 bases and J gave up 8 bases, with 14 bases separating them. The germline gives CDR1 SQVTM, CDR2 ANQGSEA. This chain's CDR3 is CSADEGTGYTF. The CDR3 coding sequence is TGCAGCGCCGATGAGGGAACCGGCTACACCTTC.

This clone showed up just once. The chain has TRBV5-3 and TRBJ2-5, with no clear D. TRBV5-3 is recorded as an ORF, its role being uncertain. The CDR3 length is 9 residues. V was clipped by 3 bases and J by 9 bases, with 3 bases between them. CDR3 in DNA: TGTGCCAGAAGCTACTCCCAGTACTTC. Translation: CARSYSQYF.

The chain recombines TRBV9 with TRBJ1-1, with 8 nucleotides matching TRBD1. The CDR3 runs 14 residues. The V and J ends lost 4 bases and 1 base, in that order; junction bases with no gene match: 3. Germline loops: CDR1 SGDLS, CDR2 YYNGEE. As DNA, the CDR3 is TGTGCCAGCAGCCCCGGGACAGGGAACACTGAAGCTTTCTTT. Translated: CASSPGTGNTEAFF.

The chain is built from TRBV3-1 (or the pseudogene TRBV3-2) and TRBJ2-1; TRBD2 matches at 10 bases. Germline CDR1 reads LGHDT; CDR2 reads YNNKEL (reference sequence). J gave up 5 bases and V 0 bases, and 16 bases lay outside the gene matches. The CDR3 loop spans 20 amino acids. The CDR3 bases are TGTGCCAGCAGCCAAGATATAGGGACTAGCGCCCAACATAAGAACAATGAGCAGTTCTTC. It yields the protein CASSQDIGTSAQHKNNEQFF.

The chain recombines TRBV29-1 with TRBJ2-7, with 9 bases identical to TRBD1. Per germline, CDR1 SQVTM and CDR2 ANQGSEA. V lost 7 bases to trimming and J lost 2 bases; unmatched junction nucleotides: 3. The CDR3 runs 12 residues. The CDR3 DNA is TGCAGCGCCGGGACAGGGACCTACGAGCAGTACTTC. This sequence encodes CSAGTGTYEQYF.

The chain employs TRBV19 and TRBJ1-1, with D perhaps TRBD1 (5 bases). CDR3 length: 15 amino acids. From germline, CDR1 is LNHDA and CDR2 SQIVND (reference sequence). V was shortened by 7 bases and J by 0 bases, with 15 bases between the two germline ends. CDR3 sequence: CASTIMWGMNTEAFF. CDR3 nucleotides: TGTGCCAGTACCATCATGTGGGGCATGAACACTGAAGCTTTCTTT.

This chain connects TRBV6-5 to TRBJ2-7; D is perhaps TRBD1 (5 bases). The CDR3 consists of 12 residues. V was clipped by 4 bases and J by 10 bases, with 14 bases between them. Germline values: CDR1 MNHEY, CDR2 SVGAGI. CDR3 nucleotide sequence: TGTGCCAGCAGTTTGGACACTCGAGAACAGTACTTC. Protein: CASSLDTREQYF.

The chain has TRBV6-5 and TRBJ2-1; TRBD1 might be the D (5 bases). The CDR3 runs to 13 residues. Germline V gene lookup returns CDR1 MNHEY and CDR2 SVGAGI. The ends were cut back, 5 bases at V and 4 bases at J, with 9 bases in the middle. The CDR3 sequence is CASSNQGYNEQFF. The CDR3 DNA is TGTGCCAGCAGTAACCAGGGTTACAATGAGCAGTTCTTC.

This clone was counted only a few times. The chain recombines TRBV6-2 or TRBV6-3 with TRBJ2-3; 8 bases match TRBD2. Germline V gene lookup returns CDR1 MNHEY and CDR2 SVGEGT. The CDR3 sequence is 18 residues long. V lost 0 bases, J lost 2 bases, and 10 bases stayed unmatched. As DNA, the CDR3 is TGTGCCAGCAGTTACTCGTTCCAAAGCGGGGGACTCACAGATACGCAGTATTTT. It yields the protein CASSYSFQSGGLTDTQYF.

Turning to this clone: Other DNA sequences in the same sample also yield this CDR3. The genes are TRBV18 and TRBJ2-1, with 8 bases fitting TRBD2. V lost 0 bases, J lost 2 bases, and 3 bases stayed unmatched. CDR1 is KGHSH, CDR2 LQKENI, per germline. The CDR3 extends over 16 amino acids. The CDR3 nucleotides are TGTGCCAGCTCACCACCGTCCGGGGGGGCCTACAATGAGCAGTTCTTC. It translates to CASSPPSGGAYNEQFF.

V is TRBV4-2 and J is TRBJ2-2, with D perhaps TRBD1 (7 bases). Germline V lookup: CDR1 LGHNA, CDR2 YNFKEQ. The CDR3 has 15 residues. The ends were cut back, 8 bases at V and 1 base at J, with 14 bases in the middle. CDR3 DNA sequence: TGTGCCAGCCGACCTCAGGGGGGGAACACCGGGGAGCTGTTTTTT. Amino acid sequence: CASRPQGGNTGELFF.

The chain has TRBV12-3 or TRBV12-4 and TRBJ1-5; D call uncertain. V was cut by 5 bases and J by 6 bases, with 11 bases left in between. The CDR3 loop spans 13 amino acids. CDR3 protein: CASSLAGPQPQHF. CDR3 in DNA: TGTGCCAGCAGTCTGGCTGGTCCTCAGCCCCAGCATTTT.

Only a few counts were recorded for this clone. CDR3 sequence reads: CASTKTRADTEAFF. The CDR3 DNA is TGTGCCAGCACTAAAACGAGGGCAGACACTGAAGCTTTCTTT. The V gene is TRBV7-2, the J gene TRBJ1-1; D is undetermined. The CDR3 totals 14 residues. In germline, CDR1 is SGHTA, CDR2 FQGNSA. V shed 7 bases and J shed 3 bases, with 15 bases lying between them.

The chain uses TRBV20-1 and TRBJ2-5, with unresolved D. The germline V and J ends were trimmed by 6 bases and 4 bases, with 9 bases remaining between them. The CDR3 loop spans 11 amino acids. The germline gives CDR1 DFQATT, CDR2 SNEGSKA (reference sequence). The CDR3 bases are TGCAGTGCCATACAGCTAGAGACCCAGTACTTC. It translates to CSAIQLETQYF.

V usage is TRBV30 and J usage is TRBJ1-1; D is uncertain. CDR1 is GTSNPN and CDR2 is SVGIG in the germline V gene (reference sequence). The length of the CDR3 is 13 residues. Trimming removed 4 bases at V and 0 bases at J, with 9 bases between. The CDR3 region is CAWTYDMNTEAFF. As DNA, the CDR3 is TGTGCCTGGACATATGACATGAACACTGAAGCTTTCTTT.

V gene TRBV7-9 combines with J gene TRBJ2-7, with TRBD1 matching 9 bases. Unmatched junction bases numbered 19, after V lost 1 base and J lost 6 bases. The CDR3 consists of 19 residues. Germline CDR1 and CDR2: SEHNR and FQNEAQ (reference sequence). CDR3 in amino acids: CASSLVLQGKRQGVFEQYF. CDR3 nucleotide sequence: TGTGCCAGCAGCTTAGTCCTCCAAGGAAAGAGACAGGGGGTTTTCGAGCAGTACTTC.

The V call is TRBV7-9, the J call TRBJ1-2; D is possibly TRBD1 (6 bases). The germline V and J ends were trimmed by 3 bases and 2 bases, with 16 bases remaining between them. Per germline, CDR1 SEHNR and CDR2 FQNEAQ (reference sequence). The CDR3 has 16 amino acids. The CDR3 is CASSFQTRGGNYGYTF. CDR3 DNA sequence: TGTGCCAGCAGCTTCCAAACCAGGGGAGGGAACTATGGCTACACCTTC.